These 27 T cell receptor beta chains originate from one sample sequenced in a study of Graves' ophthalmopathy and Graves' hyperthyroidism. Scientists amplified the TCR beta CDR3 regions from RNA transcripts. The authors performed first-round RT-PCR with HTBI primers and then a second-round multiplex PCR. TCRdb passed the multiplex PCR reads through MiXCR, listing each CDR3 protein once. The sample lists about 700,000 distinct CDR3 sequences, 40% occurring once. The sample comprised peripheral blood. The receptors were gathered from an adult man with Graves' ophthalmopathy.

There are a few counts of this clonotype. CDR3 in DNA: TGTGCCAGCAGCTTGGCTAGCGGGAGTTCGGAGGAGACCCAGTACTTC. Translating it yields CASSLASGSSEETQYF. The chain is built from TRBV5-6 and TRBJ2-5; 10 nucleotides align to TRBD2. Germline CDR1 and CDR2: SGHDT and YYEEEE. V lost 0 bases to trimming and J lost 5 bases; unmatched junction nucleotides: 7. This CDR3 is built from 16 residues.

V is TRBV29-1 and J is TRBJ1-5; D perhaps matches TRBD1 (6 bases). V was pared by 7 bases and J by 0 bases, with 13 bases between. The CDR3 sequence is 14 residues long. Germline V gene data show CDR1 as SQVTM and CDR2 as ANQGSEA. The CDR3 protein is CSGGAAHSNQPQHF. DNA of the CDR3: TGCAGCGGGGGGGCAGCTCATAGCAATCAGCCCCAGCATTTT.

This clonotype was observed many times. The chain uses TRBV29-1 and TRBJ2-7, with 7 bases aligning to TRBD1. Per germline, CDR1 SQVTM and CDR2 ANQGSEA. V lost 6 bases and J lost 1; bases outside the gene matches: 6. This CDR3 contains 13 residues. CDR3 protein: CSVVQGNSYEQYF. CDR3 bases: TGCAGCGTCGTACAGGGGAATTCCTACGAGCAGTACTTC.

This clonotype was picked up a small number of times. The chain carries TRBV19 and TRBJ1-6; D gene ambiguous. Per the germline V gene, CDR1 is LNHDA and CDR2 is SQIVND (reference sequence). V lost 7 bases, J lost 8 bases, and 18 bases lay in between. The CDR3 loop spans 15 amino acids. The CDR3 DNA sequence: TGTGCCAGTACAATTGTAGCGGGTGGGGATTCACCCCTCCACTTT. Encoded protein: CASTIVAGGDSPLHF.

There are a few counts of this clonotype. The gene calls are TRBV2 and TRBJ1-3; a weak D match, TRBD1 (5 bases). This CDR3 has 16 amino acids. Trimming shortened V by 0 bases and J by 0 bases, and 9 bases separated the two germline ends. Per the germline V gene, CDR1 is SNHLY and CDR2 is FYNNEI. Here the CDR3 DNA reads TGTGCCAGCAGTGAAGCCGACAGACACTCTGGAAACACCATATATTTT. It translates to CASSEADRHSGNTIYF.

This clonotype was picked up many times. The genes are TRBV29-1 and TRBJ1-2; 10 bases are a match to TRBD1. This CDR3 is built from 16 residues. Germline lookup yields CDR1 SQVTM and CDR2 ANQGSEA. Trimming cost V 3 bases and J 1 base; bases outside gene matches: 8. Here the CDR3 reads CSVDLGQGSGNYGYTF. The CDR3 nucleotides read TGCAGCGTTGATCTGGGACAGGGGAGTGGTAACTATGGCTACACCTTC.

This clonotype was seen ten or more times. This chain links TRBV5-4 with TRBJ1-4; D not certain. This CDR3 comprises 13 residues. Germline V CDR1 and CDR2: SGHNT, YYREEE (reference sequence). V gave up 0 bases and J gave up 8 bases, with 8 bases separating them. The CDR3: CASSLAPGEKLFF. The CDR3 DNA reads as TGTGCCAGCAGCTTGGCCCCGGGAGAAAAACTGTTTTTT.

This clonotype has only one observation. Being one base from a much bigger clone, this may be a read error. The J gene is TRBJ2-7, the V gene TRBV7-6, with 11 bases that match TRBD1. The CDR3 is 15 residues long. From germline, CDR1 is SGHVS and CDR2 FNYEAQ. CDR3 residues: CASSGQGAAHYEQCF. CDR3 DNA: TGTGCCAGCAGCGGACAGGGGGCCGCGCACTACGAGCAGTGCTTC.

CDR3 bases: TGTGCCAGCTCCAACCCCCGCAGCGGAAATCAGCCCCAGCATTTT. Translation gives CASSNPRSGNQPQHF. J is TRBJ1-5 and V is TRBV24-1; D gene uncertain. V lost 11 bases and J 4 bases, leaving 20 bases between the germline ends. Germline lookup yields CDR1 KGHDR and CDR2 SFDVKD. The CDR3 loop spans 15 amino acids.

This clonotype was recorded only once. This sequence joins TRBV7-9 and TRBJ1-2; D is possibly TRBD1 (6 bases). V dropped 4 bases and J dropped 0 bases, with 15 bases sitting between them. This CDR3 contains 16 residues. Germline V gives CDR1 SEHNR, CDR2 FQNEAQ (reference sequence). The CDR3 loop is CASSSTGAVANYGYTF. In DNA, the CDR3 is TGTGCCAGCAGCTCCACGGGGGCAGTAGCTAACTATGGCTACACCTTC. Based on the CDR3 plus reference TRBV7-9 and TRBJ1-2, the full variable domain is DTGVSQNPRHKITKRGQNVTFRCDPISEHNRLYWYRQTLGQGPEFLTYFQNEAQLEKSRLLSDRFSAERPKGSFSTLEIQRTEQGDSAMYLCASSSTGAVANYGYTFGSGTRLTVV.

Concerning this clonotype: One junction end does not reproduce the germline sequence, and a read error may be involved. The chain recombines TRBV25-1 with TRBJ2-5; 9 bases are a match to TRBD2. The CDR3 extends over 15 amino acids. Per germline, CDR1 MGHDK and CDR2 SYGVNS. CDR3 residues: CASSISGGEGETQYF. The CDR3, as DNA: TGCGCCAGCAGCATTAGCGGGGGAGAGGGAGAGACCCAGTACTTC.

This clonotype appeared many times. The chain has TRBV9 and TRBJ2-7, with D unclear. Germline lookup yields CDR1 SGDLS and CDR2 YYNGEE. Between the trimmed V and J ends, which lost 0 bases and 5 bases, there was a span of 12 bases. The CDR3 length is 14 residues. The CDR3 bases are TGTGCCAGCAGCGTAGACATCACGCGAGACGAGCAGTACTTC. This sequence encodes CASSVDITRDEQYF.

In regard to this clonotype: A clone one base away is much larger, so this may be a read error. The chain joins TRBV7-3 to TRBJ2-6; D is unclear. This CDR3 has 15 amino acids. Trimming cost V 5 bases and J 0 bases, with 8 bases left between them. The V gene's germline CDR1 is SGHTA and CDR2 FQGTGA. CDR3 nucleotides: TGTGCCAGCAGCCCGTATGGCTCTGGGGCCAACGTCCTGACTTTC. Amino acid sequence: CASSPYGSGANVLTF.

This clonotype was recorded many times. The chain has TRBV7-2 and TRBJ1-2; D unclear. V was clipped by 3 bases and J by 5 bases, with 10 bases between them. Germline V gene data show CDR1 as SGHTA and CDR2 as FQGNSA. The CDR3 sequence is 13 residues long. CDR3 sequence: CASSFHVGYGYTF. The CDR3 DNA is TGTGCCAGCAGCTTTCATGTGGGATATGGCTACACCTTC.

As regards this clonotype: Possible read error: a much larger clone is one base away. V and J are TRBV9 and TRBJ2-2, with 8 positions matching TRBD2. The CDR3 is made up of 12 amino acids. CDR1 and CDR2 from the germline V gene are SGDLS and YYNGEE. The CDR3 nucleotides read TGTGCCAGCAGCGTAGACAGCGGGGGGCTGTTTTTT. Its protein product is CASSVDSGGLFF.

The sample holds many counts of this clonotype. This chain uses TRBV5-8 with TRBJ1-6; 7 bases fit TRBD1. Germline CDR1 and CDR2: SGHTS and YDEGEE. CDR3 length: 12 residues. V lost 4 bases, J lost 9 bases, and 1 base stayed unmatched. The CDR3 bases are TGTGCCAGCAGCGACAGGGTTTCACCCCTCCACTTT. This codes for CASSDRVSPLHF. Combining the CDR3 with reference TRBV5-8 and TRBJ1-6 gives the whole variable domain EAGVTQSPTHLIKTRGQQATLRCSPISGHTSVYWYQQALGLGLQFLLWYDEGEERNRGNFPPRFSGRQFPNYSSELNVNALELEDSALYLCASSDRVSPLHFGNGTRLTVT.

The CDR3 coding sequence is TGCGCCAGCAGCTCGACCGGGATCCCCAAGGATGAAAAACTGTTTTTT. Its protein product is CASSSTGIPKDEKLFF. The gene calls are TRBV5-1 and TRBJ1-4; D ambiguous. The V gene lost 3 bases and the J gene lost 6 bases, with 18 bases spanning the gap. Germline CDR1 and CDR2: SGHRS and YFSETQ. The CDR3 runs 16 residues.

The sample holds a few counts of this clonotype. The chain recombines TRBV7-9 with TRBJ2-7; D perhaps matches TRBD2 (5 bases). V was pared by 7 bases and J by 4 bases, with 8 bases between. Germline-derived CDR1 and CDR2 are SEHNR and FQNEAQ (reference sequence). The CDR3 extends over 11 amino acids. In DNA, the CDR3 is TGTGCCAGCATTAAGCGGTACGAGCAGTACTTC. Amino acids: CASIKRYEQYF.

This clonotype was observed a handful of times. The chain employs TRBV19 and TRBJ1-6; 10 bases are a match to TRBD1. The ends lost 8 bases at V and 6 bases at J; junction bases unmatched: 1. CDR1 LNHDA and CDR2 SQIVND come from the germline V gene (reference sequence). The CDR3 length is 13 residues. The CDR3 here is CASGDRGNSPLHF. The CDR3 nucleotides are TGTGCCAGTGGGGACAGGGGTAATTCACCCCTCCACTTT.

On this clonotype itself: A much larger clonotype is one base distant, so this may be a read error. The chain uses TRBV20-1 and TRBJ1-1; no clear D gene. The CDR3 is 13 amino acids. CDR1 is DFQATT and CDR2 is SNEGSKA in the germline V gene (reference sequence). The CDR3 reads CSARVGRYTEALF. The CDR3 bases are TGCAGTGCTAGAGTGGGGAGGTACACTGAAGCTCTCTTT.

Note on this clonotype: Since a much larger clone is just one base distant, this may be a read error. V usage is TRBV10-3 and J usage is TRBJ1-5; TRBD1 agrees at 7 bases. The CDR3 sequence is 13 residues long. CDR1 and CDR2 (germline): ENHRY, SYGVKD. The CDR3 loop reads CVSSEYRGQPQHF. For the CDR3, the DNA is TGTGTCAGCAGTGAATACAGGGGTCAGCCCCAGCATTTT.

This sequence joins TRBV11-2 and TRBJ1-2, with D perhaps TRBD1 (6 bases). V lost 0 bases, J lost 5 bases, and 10 bases lay in between. The CDR3 contains 14 residues. The V gene's germline CDR1 is SGHAT and CDR2 FQNNGV. In DNA, the CDR3 is TGTGCCAGCAGCTTAGATCCAGGGGAGTATGGCTACACCTTC. It specifies CASSLDPGEYGYTF.

Turning to this clonotype: At one of its ends the junction is not consistent with the germline gene, which may arise from a read error. The genes are TRBV25-1 and TRBJ2-2; either TRBD1 or TRBD2 may supply D (5 bases each). Germline V lookup: CDR1 MGHDK, CDR2 SYGVNS. The CDR3 runs to 13 residues. CDR3 amino acids: CVSSLGTAGELFF. The CDR3 DNA is TGTGTCAGCAGCTTAGGGACGGCCGGGGAGCTGTTTTTT.

A word on this clonotype: The junction shows a germline mismatch at one end, possibly a read error. This sequence joins TRBV7-9 and TRBJ1-5, with 11 bases lining up with TRBD1. The germline CDR1 and CDR2 sequences are SEHNR and FQNEAQ (reference sequence). The CDR3 totals 16 residues. The chain's CDR3 is CASSSGTGGSDQPQHF. Here the CDR3 DNA reads TGTGCCAGCAGTTCCGGGACAGGGGGTAGCGATCAGCCCCAGCATTTT.

The gene calls are TRBV7-9 and TRBJ1-1; D is perhaps TRBD1 (5 bases). Trimming pared 8 bases from V and 0 bases from J, leaving 13 bases between. Germline V gene data show CDR1 as SEHNR and CDR2 as FQNEAQ (reference sequence). The CDR3 length is 14 residues. The chain's CDR3 is CASSYDSLNTEAFF. The CDR3, as DNA: TGTGCCAGCTCTTACGACAGTTTGAACACTGAAGCTTTCTTT.

The chain is built from TRBV3-1 and TRBJ1-1; D is uncertain. The germline V gene has CDR1 LGHDT and CDR2 YNNKEL (reference sequence). This CDR3 is built from 13 residues. V lost 0 bases and J 5 bases, leaving 7 bases between the germline ends. The CDR3 nucleotides are TGTGCCAGCAGCCAAGAAAGGAGGACTGAAGCTTTCTTT. Amino acid sequence: CASSQERRTEAFF.

This chain uses TRBV10-3 with TRBJ1-1; D ambiguous. The CDR3 extends over 12 amino acids. V was trimmed by 6 bases and J by 6 bases, leaving 11 bases between them. Germline assignment: CDR1 ENHRY and CDR2 SYGVKD. The CDR3 sequence: CAISPGVAEAFF. Written as DNA, the CDR3 is TGTGCCATCAGCCCAGGTGTTGCTGAAGCTTTCTTT.